What follows are 13 T cell receptor beta chains derived from one specimen sequenced in a study of shared clonotypes between healthy human individuals. TCRdb's copy holds only in-frame clones and misses some; the assay was immunoSEQ multiplex PCR. The profile shows about 2.1 million clones, just under 95% of them singletons. CD45RO-negative CD8 cells positively selected for CCR7 made up the naive population, which excluded terminally differentiated effector memory CD45RA+ cells. The sequenced sample consisted of naive CD8+ T cells from PBMCs. Receptors were obtained from a man between 18 and 29 years old in good health. Some clones in this sample may be carry-over from other donors' samples.

The chain employs TRBV27 and TRBJ1-4, with 7 bases identical to TRBD1. The CDR3 contains 14 residues. The junction had 4 bases not matched to a gene; V was cut back by 6 bases and J by 3 bases. From germline, CDR1 is MNHEY and CDR2 SMNVEV (reference sequence). The CDR3 loop reads CASRTGLANEKLFF. DNA of the CDR3: TGTGCCAGCAGGACAGGGTTGGCTAATGAAAAACTGTTTTTT.

This chain uses TRBV10-3 with TRBJ1-2, with D possibly TRBD1 on 6 matching bases. The CDR3 is 15 amino acids. V gave up 10 bases and J gave up 3 bases, with 21 bases separating them. CDR1 is ENHRY and CDR2 is SYGVKD in the germline V gene. The CDR3 nucleotides are TGTGCCACAGGATGGTTGGGGGCCAGGGACTATGGCTACACCTTC. Protein: CATGWLGARDYGYTF.

For this clone: This sample includes further DNA sequences coding for the same CDR3. The chain carries TRBV29-1 and TRBJ2-1, with 8 bases matching TRBD2. Trimming took 1 base from V and 3 from J; bases not matched to a gene: 5. The germline V gene encodes CDR1 SQVTM and CDR2 ANQGSEA. This CDR3 region has 15 residues. DNA of the CDR3: TGCAGCGTTGAAGGCACTAGCGGACACTACAATGAGCAGTTCTTC. It is translated as CSVEGTSGHYNEQFF.

The chain has TRBV27 and TRBJ2-3, with D unresolved. V was trimmed by 2 bases and J by 6 bases, leaving 12 bases between them. Germline V lookup: CDR1 MNHEY, CDR2 SMNVEV (reference sequence). CDR3 length: 14 residues. The DNA of the CDR3 is TGTGCCAGCAGTTTACTCCCTCCAATGGATACGCAGTATTTT. Translation gives CASSLLPPMDTQYF.

This clone was observed a single time. The rearrangement joins TRBV6-5 to TRBJ2-7; 12 nucleotides match TRBD2. V shed 6 bases and J 6 bases; nucleotides not matched to a gene: 6. Germline V gene sequence: CDR1 MNHEY, CDR2 SVGAGI. The length of the CDR3 is 14 residues. CDR3 in DNA: TGTGCCAGCAGACTCGGACTAGCGGGACGCGAGCAGTACTTC. It is translated as CASRLGLAGREQYF.

The chain's CDR3 is CASSADQGILGPFF. CDR3 DNA sequence: TGTGCCAGCAGTGCCGACCAAGGGATCCTCGGTCCGTTCTTC. The V call is TRBV2, the J call TRBJ2-1; D ambiguous. Germline lookup yields CDR1 SNHLY and CDR2 FYNNEI. The V and J ends lost 4 bases and 15 bases respectively, with 22 bases between them. The CDR3 runs 14 residues.

This rearrangement joins TRBV5-5 to TRBJ2-7; D perhaps matches TRBD1 (7 bases). Per germline, CDR1 SGHKS and CDR2 YYEKEE (reference sequence). There are 18 residues in the CDR3. Trimming removed 4 bases at V and 2 bases at J, with 25 bases between. The CDR3 loop reads CASSPEGGGAESAYEQYF. DNA for the CDR3: TGTGCCAGCAGCCCGGAAGGGGGCGGGGCGGAATCCGCCTACGAGCAGTACTTC.

The chain links TRBV10-3 to TRBJ2-1; no definite D call. Germline CDR1 ENHRY, CDR2 SYGVKD. The CDR3 consists of 15 residues. The V end lost 3 bases, the J end lost 0 bases, and 9 bases lay between the germline ends. This chain's CDR3 is CAISDVESSYNEQFF. As DNA, the CDR3 is TGTGCCATCAGTGACGTCGAGAGCTCCTACAATGAGCAGTTCTTC.

V is TRBV4-2 and J is TRBJ1-5; 7 bases are shared with TRBD1. Germline CDR1 reads LGHNA; CDR2 reads YNFKEQ. The CDR3 runs 16 residues. J gave up 6 bases and V 6 bases, and 14 bases lay outside the gene matches. This CDR3 is CASSRYGQGDGQPQHF. Written as DNA, the CDR3 is TGTGCCAGCAGTCGTTATGGGCAGGGGGATGGTCAGCCCCAGCATTTT.

This chain uses TRBV28 with TRBJ2-1; D tentatively fits TRBD1 or TRBD2 (5 bases each). Germline V gene sequence: CDR1 MDHEN, CDR2 SYDVKM. Trimming removed 4 bases from V and 8 bases from J, with 24 bases in between. This CDR3 is built from 17 residues. CDR3 sequence: CASSSPVRRGVIDEQFF. The CDR3 DNA reads as TGTGCCAGCAGTTCCCCGGTTCGGAGAGGGGTAATCGATGAGCAGTTCTTC.

J is TRBJ1-1 and V is TRBV11-3; D remains ambiguous. The ends were cut back, 3 bases at V and 5 bases at J, with 10 bases in the middle. The CDR3 spans 13 residues. CDR1 SGHNT and CDR2 YENEEA come from the germline V gene. The CDR3 DNA reads TGTGCCAGCAGCTTCCACAAGGGAACTGAAGCTTTCTTT. Translating gives CASSFHKGTEAFF.

This chain uses TRBV4-1 with TRBJ1-1; possibly TRBD1 for D (5 bases). The germline CDR1 and CDR2 sequences are MGHRA and YSYEKL. The CDR3 is made up of 15 amino acids. V was cut by 1 base and J by 0 bases, with 9 bases left in between. CDR3 DNA: TGCGCCAGCAGCCAAGTAGGGGTTGTGAACACTGAAGCTTTCTTT. Translated: CASSQVGVVNTEAFF.

The V gene is TRBV6-5, the J gene TRBJ2-5, with 10 bases identical to TRBD2. The tail of the sequence fits TRBJ2-7 better, so the J call may be wrong. Germline CDR1 and CDR2: MNHEY and SVGAGI. This CDR3 has 15 amino acids. The DNA of the CDR3 is TGTGCCAGCAGTCCCGGACTAGCGGATCCCGCCGAGCAGTACTTC. Protein product: CASSPGLADPAEQYF.